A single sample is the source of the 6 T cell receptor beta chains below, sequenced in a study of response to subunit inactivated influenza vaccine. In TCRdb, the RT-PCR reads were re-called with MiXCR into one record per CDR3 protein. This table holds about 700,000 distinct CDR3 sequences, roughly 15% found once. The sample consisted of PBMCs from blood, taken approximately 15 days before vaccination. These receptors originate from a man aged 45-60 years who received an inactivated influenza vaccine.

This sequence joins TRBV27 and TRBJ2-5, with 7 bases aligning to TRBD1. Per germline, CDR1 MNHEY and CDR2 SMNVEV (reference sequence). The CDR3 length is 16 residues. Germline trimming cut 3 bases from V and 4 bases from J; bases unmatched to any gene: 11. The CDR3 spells CASSLTGTWMGETQYF. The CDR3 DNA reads TGTGCCAGCAGTTTGACAGGGACGTGGATGGGAGAGACCCAGTACTTC.

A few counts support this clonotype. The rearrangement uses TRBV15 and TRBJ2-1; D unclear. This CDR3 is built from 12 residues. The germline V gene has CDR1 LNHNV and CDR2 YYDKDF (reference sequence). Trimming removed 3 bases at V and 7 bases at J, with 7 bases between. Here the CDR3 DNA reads TGTGCCACCAGCAGGACGGGTAATGAGCAGTTCTTC. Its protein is CATSRTGNEQFF. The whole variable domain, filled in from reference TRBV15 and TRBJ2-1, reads DAMVIQNPRYQVTQFGKPVTLSCSQTLNHNVMYWYQQKSSQAPKLLFHYYDKDFNNEADTPDNFQSRRPNTSFCFLDIRSPGLGDTAMYLCATSRTGNEQFFGPGTRLTVL.

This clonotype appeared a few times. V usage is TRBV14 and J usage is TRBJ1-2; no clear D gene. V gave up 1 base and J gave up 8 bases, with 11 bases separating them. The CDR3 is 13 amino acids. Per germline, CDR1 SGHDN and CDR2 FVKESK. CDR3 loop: CASSQVSSGGYTF. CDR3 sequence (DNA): TGTGCCAGCAGCCAAGTCTCGTCTGGGGGCTACACCTTC.

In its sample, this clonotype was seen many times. The CDR3 reads CASSAPGWHSPLHF. CDR3 nucleotide sequence: TGTGCCAGCAGTGCTCCAGGGTGGCATTCACCCCTCCACTTT. The rearrangement joins TRBV6-1 to TRBJ1-6; TRBD1 is a possible D gene (5 bases). CDR1 and CDR2 from the germline V gene are MNHNS and SASEGT. The CDR3 sequence is 14 residues long. Trimming took off 4 bases at V and 8 bases at J, with 12 bases between the two ends.

In DNA, the CDR3 is TGTGCCAGCAGTTTAGTGGATTATCAGCCCCAGCATTTT. Its translation is CASSLVDYQPQHF. This chain connects TRBV12-3 or TRBV12-4 to TRBJ1-5; D remains unclear. V shed 1 base and J shed 5 bases, with 6 bases lying between them. The CDR3 contains 13 residues.

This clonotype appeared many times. Here the CDR3 reads CSARVTGMNSGNTIYF. Written as DNA, the CDR3 is TGCAGTGCTAGAGTAACAGGGATGAACTCTGGAAACACCATATATTTT. V gene TRBV20-1 combines with J gene TRBJ1-3; D perhaps matches TRBD1 (6 bases). Germline V CDR1 and CDR2: DFQATT, SNEGSKA (reference sequence). V shed 1 base and J shed 0 bases, with 13 bases lying between them. This CDR3 is built from 16 residues.